The sequence of this TCR beta chain was determined in a study of cytomegalovirus exposure and HLA in healthy donors. Findings and limits, study-wide: No immune exposure information besides CMV serostatus was available.

The PCR contained 60 Vbeta and 13 Jbeta primers. The assay was immunoSEQ multiplex PCR, and TCRdb's table has in-frame clones only and misses some. The sample records fewer than 200,000 clones, roughly 80% being singletons. A remark on this clone: The antigen is unknown.

The CDR3 covers 14 residues. CDR1 and CDR2 (germline): MNHEY, SVGAGI. V was clipped by 6 bases and J by 0 bases, with 10 bases between them. The genes are TRBV6-5 and TRBJ2-3; D call uncertain. The sequenced material came from PBMCs. This TCR came from a woman aged 18-35 years in good health and CMV-seronegative. The CDR3 coding sequence is TGTGCCAGCAGCCGTTCGACTAGCACAGATACGCAGTATTTT. Its protein product is CASSRSTSTDTQYF.